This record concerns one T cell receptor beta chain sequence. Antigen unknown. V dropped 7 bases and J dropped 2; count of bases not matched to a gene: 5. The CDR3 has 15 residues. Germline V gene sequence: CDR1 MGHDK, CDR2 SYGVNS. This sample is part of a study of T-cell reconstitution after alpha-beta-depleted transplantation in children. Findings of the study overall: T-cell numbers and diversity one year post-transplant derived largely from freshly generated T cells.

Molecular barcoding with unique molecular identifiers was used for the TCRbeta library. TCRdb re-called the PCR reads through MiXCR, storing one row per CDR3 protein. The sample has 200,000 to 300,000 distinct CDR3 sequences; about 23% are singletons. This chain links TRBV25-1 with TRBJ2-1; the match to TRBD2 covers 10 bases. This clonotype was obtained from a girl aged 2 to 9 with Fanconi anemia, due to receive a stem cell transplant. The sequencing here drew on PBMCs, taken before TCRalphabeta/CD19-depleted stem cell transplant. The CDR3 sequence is CASTLAGAAYNEQFF. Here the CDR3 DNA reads TGTGCCAGCACCCTAGCGGGGGCTGCCTACAATGAGCAGTTCTTC.